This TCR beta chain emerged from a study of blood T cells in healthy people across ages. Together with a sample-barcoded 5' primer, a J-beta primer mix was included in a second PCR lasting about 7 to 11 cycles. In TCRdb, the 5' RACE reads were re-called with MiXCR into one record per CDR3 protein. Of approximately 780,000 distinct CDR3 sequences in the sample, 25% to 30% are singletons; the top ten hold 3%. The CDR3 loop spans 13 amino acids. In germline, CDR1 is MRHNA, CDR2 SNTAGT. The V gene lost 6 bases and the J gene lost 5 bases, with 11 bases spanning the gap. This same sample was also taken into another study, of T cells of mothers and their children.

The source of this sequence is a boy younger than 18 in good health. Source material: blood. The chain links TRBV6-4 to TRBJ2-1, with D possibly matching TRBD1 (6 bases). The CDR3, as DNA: TGTGCCAGCAGCTGGGGGCAGAACAATGAGCAGTTCTTC. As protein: CASSWGQNNEQFF.